These T cell receptor beta chains were read from a single sample in a study of T-cell reconstitution after alpha-beta-depleted transplantation in children. TCRdb analysed the PCR reads with MiXCR anew, one entry per CDR3 protein. The table shows 670,000 or so distinct CDR3 sequences, with roughly 13% occurring only once. The source was PBMCs, collected before TCRalphabeta/CD19-depleted stem cell transplant. The source is a girl aged 2-9 years with congenital amegakaryocytic thrombocytopenia, due to receive a stem cell transplant. CDR3s include the opening cysteine and the closing phenylalanine or tryptophan. A D gene is named only where the DNA matches it firmly. Not every row has a clone size; where given, it reads once, few, many or a size class.

V	J	size	D	CDR3
TRBV5-1	TRBJ1-2	many	-	CASSLRGPRDGYTF
TRBV7-9	TRBJ1-1	many	-	CASSLVGEEGDTEAFF
TRBV7-9	TRBJ2-1	-	TRBD2	CASSFELAGDVEQFF
TRBV12-3/TRBV12-4	TRBJ2-2	many	TRBD1	CASSPGTGTSGELFF
TRBV20-1	TRBJ2-7	many	-	CSATRTGKVTYEQYF
TRBV27	TRBJ2-3	many	TRBD2	CASSTGLAGLDTQYF
TRBV10-2	TRBJ2-7	-	-	CASSESSLVYEQYF
TRBV18	TRBJ2-7	-	TRBD2	CASSPLRLALQYF
TRBV5-1	TRBJ2-7	many	TRBD2	CASSTSGSSYEQYF
TRBV6-5	TRBJ2-1	many	-	CASSYLSGNEQFF
TRBV5-1	TRBJ2-2	few	-	CASSLRPAGTVTGELFF
TRBV20-1	TRBJ2-3	-	-	CSSRSPQWAEYF
TRBV12-3/TRBV12-4	TRBJ2-1	many	-	CASTLALNEQFF
TRBV9	TRBJ2-2	-	-	CASSSPRGPDTGELFF
TRBV7-9	TRBJ1-1	-	-	CASSTRRDTQAFF
TRBV6-5	TRBJ1-2	many	-	CASGRVKGRKGYTF
TRBV28	TRBJ1-3	-	TRBD1	CASGLRRTGRNTIYF
TRBV6-5	TRBJ1-1	many	-	CASSYVENTEAFF
TRBV20-1	TRBJ2-1	-	TRBD2	CSARASGRANEQFF
TRBV28	TRBJ2-7	-	TRBD2	CASSLSLRESTYEQYF
TRBV20-1	TRBJ1-1	-	TRBD1	CSARVVPRDRGLSTEAFF
TRBV11-2	TRBJ2-4	-	-	CASSLESENIQYF
TRBV18	TRBJ1-5	many	-	CASSPSITSNQPQHF
TRBV5-1	TRBJ1-1	many	-	CASSLRVDTEAFF
TRBV3-1	TRBJ2-2	few	-	CASSQDLVMTGELFF
TRBV7-9	TRBJ2-1	few	-	CASSFQLYNEQFF
TRBV10-3	TRBJ1-2	once	-	CAMGTGLGCYGYTF
TRBV3-1	TRBJ2-1	few	TRBD2	CASSQDNGRRGYNEQFF
TRBV5-1	TRBJ2-1	many	TRBD2	CASSFRTSGSPNEQFF
TRBV6-5	TRBJ2-7	-	TRBD2	CASSSGLAGVREQYF
TRBV5-1	TRBJ2-1	many	TRBD2	CASSGDPGLAAGNEQFF
TRBV20-1	TRBJ1-1	many	-	CSAPGARNTEAFF
TRBV20-1	TRBJ2-5	few	-	CSAREQKTQYF
TRBV7-2	TRBJ2-4	-	-	CASKNRAFSGIQYF
TRBV20-1	TRBJ2-3	-	TRBD2	CSATQLAGGPDTQYF
TRBV12-3/TRBV12-4	TRBJ2-1	few	-	CASSLSGPREQFF
TRBV7-2	TRBJ2-5	many	-	CASSLVGHQETQYF
TRBV5-1	TRBJ1-4	many	-	CASSLDLASTNEKLFF
TRBV5-6	TRBJ2-1	many	-	CASSLGLGRDGNEQFF
TRBV20-1	TRBJ2-5	many	-	CSAREGTATITTQYF
TRBV20-1	TRBJ1-5	many	TRBD1	CSASFARQGNQPQHF
TRBV10-3	TRBJ2-5	few	TRBD1	CAISKQGKNVETQYF
TRBV20-1	TRBJ2-1	few	TRBD2	CSARGTSGSNEQFF
TRBV28	TRBJ1-5	-	-	CASSLRSARGDQPQHF
TRBV20-1	TRBJ2-5	-	TRBD2	CSASGRGGETQYF
TRBV20-1	TRBJ1-6	many	TRBD1	CSVLQGAANSPLHF
TRBV5-1	TRBJ2-2	few	TRBD2	CASSSAGAISSGELFF
TRBV5-1	TRBJ1-2	-	TRBD1	CASSPDRGSDYGYTF
TRBV30	TRBJ2-1	many	-	CAWSRGSFTRYEQFF
TRBV3-1	TRBJ1-1	-	-	CASTPTGAEAFF
TRBV12-3/TRBV12-4	TRBJ2-6	-	-	CAGLARGDSGANVLTF